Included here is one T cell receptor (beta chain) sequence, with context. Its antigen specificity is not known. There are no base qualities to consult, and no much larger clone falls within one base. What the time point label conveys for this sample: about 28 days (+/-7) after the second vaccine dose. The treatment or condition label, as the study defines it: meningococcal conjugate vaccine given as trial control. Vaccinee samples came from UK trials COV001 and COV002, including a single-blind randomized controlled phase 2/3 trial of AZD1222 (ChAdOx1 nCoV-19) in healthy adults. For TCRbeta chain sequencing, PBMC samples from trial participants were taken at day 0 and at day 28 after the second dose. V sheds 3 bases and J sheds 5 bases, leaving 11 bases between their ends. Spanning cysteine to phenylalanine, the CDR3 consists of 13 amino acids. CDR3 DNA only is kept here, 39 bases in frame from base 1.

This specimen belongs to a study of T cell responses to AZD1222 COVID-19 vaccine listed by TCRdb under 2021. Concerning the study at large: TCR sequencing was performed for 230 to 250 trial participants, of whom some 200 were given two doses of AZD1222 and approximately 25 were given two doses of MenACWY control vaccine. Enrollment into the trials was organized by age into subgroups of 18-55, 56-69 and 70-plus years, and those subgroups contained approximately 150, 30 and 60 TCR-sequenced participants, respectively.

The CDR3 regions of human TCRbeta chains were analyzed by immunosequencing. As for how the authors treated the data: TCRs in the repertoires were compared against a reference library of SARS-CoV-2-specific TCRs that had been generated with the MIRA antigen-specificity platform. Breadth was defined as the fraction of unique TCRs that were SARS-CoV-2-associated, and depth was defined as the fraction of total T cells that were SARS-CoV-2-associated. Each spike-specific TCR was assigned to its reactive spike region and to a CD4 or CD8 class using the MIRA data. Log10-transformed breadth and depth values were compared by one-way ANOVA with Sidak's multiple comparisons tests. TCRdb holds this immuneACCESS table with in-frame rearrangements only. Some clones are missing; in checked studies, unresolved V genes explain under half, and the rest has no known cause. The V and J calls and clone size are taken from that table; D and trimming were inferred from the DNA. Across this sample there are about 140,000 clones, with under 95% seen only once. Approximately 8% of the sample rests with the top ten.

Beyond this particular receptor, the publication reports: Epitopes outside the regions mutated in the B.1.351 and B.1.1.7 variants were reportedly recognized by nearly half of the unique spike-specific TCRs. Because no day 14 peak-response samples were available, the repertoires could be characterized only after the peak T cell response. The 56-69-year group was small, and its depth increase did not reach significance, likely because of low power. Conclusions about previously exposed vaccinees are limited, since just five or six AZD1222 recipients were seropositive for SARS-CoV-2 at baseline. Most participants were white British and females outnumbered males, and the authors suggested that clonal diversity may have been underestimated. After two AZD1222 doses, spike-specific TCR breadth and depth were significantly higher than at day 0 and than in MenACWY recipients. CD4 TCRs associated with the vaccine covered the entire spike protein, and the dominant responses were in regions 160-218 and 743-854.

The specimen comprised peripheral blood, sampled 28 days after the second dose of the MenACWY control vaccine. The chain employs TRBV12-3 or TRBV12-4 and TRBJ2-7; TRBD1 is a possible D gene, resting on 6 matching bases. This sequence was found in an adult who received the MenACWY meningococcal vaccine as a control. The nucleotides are TGTGCCAGCAGTTTGCTAGGGGGAGACGAGCAGTACTTC. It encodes CASSLLGGDEQYF.